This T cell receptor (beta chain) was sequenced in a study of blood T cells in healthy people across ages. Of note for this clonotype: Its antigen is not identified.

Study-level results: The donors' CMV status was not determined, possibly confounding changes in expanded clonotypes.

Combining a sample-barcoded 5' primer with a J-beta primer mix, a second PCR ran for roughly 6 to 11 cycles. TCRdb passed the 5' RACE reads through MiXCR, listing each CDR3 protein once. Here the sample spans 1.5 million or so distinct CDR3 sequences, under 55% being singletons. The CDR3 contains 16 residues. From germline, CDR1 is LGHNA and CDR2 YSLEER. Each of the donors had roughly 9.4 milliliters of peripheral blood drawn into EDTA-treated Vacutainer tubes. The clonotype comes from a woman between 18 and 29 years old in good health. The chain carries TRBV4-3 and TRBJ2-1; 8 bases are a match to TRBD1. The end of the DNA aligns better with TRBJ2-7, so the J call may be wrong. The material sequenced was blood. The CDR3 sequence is CASSQHGGQAYNEQYF. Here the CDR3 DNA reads TGCGCCAGCAGCCAACATGGGGGACAGGCATACAATGAGCAGTACTTC.